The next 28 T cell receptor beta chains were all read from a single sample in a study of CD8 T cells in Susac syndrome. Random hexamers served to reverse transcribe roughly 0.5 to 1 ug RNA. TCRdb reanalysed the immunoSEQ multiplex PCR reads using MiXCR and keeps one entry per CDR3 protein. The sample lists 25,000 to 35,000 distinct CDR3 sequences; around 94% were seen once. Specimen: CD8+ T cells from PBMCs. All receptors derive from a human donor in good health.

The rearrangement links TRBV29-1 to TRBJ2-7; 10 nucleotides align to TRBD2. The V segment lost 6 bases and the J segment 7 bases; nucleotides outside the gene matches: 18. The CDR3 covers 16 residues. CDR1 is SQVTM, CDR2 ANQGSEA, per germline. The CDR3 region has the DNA TGCAGCGTCCGAGACCCCGGACTAGCGGTTTTGGGTGAGCAGTACTTC. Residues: CSVRDPGLAVLGEQYF.

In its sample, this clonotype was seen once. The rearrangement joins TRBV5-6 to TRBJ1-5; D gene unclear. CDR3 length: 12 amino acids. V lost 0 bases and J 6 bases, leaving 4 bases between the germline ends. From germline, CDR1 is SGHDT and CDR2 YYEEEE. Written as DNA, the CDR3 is TGTGCCAGCAGCTTGGCCGGTCAGCCCCAGCATTTT. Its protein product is CASSLAGQPQHF.

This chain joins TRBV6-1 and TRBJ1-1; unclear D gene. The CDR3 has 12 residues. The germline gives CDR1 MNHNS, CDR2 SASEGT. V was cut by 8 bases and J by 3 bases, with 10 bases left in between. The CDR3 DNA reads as TGTGCCAGCCAACACGAGTACACTGAAGCTTTCTTT. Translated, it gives CASQHEYTEAFF.

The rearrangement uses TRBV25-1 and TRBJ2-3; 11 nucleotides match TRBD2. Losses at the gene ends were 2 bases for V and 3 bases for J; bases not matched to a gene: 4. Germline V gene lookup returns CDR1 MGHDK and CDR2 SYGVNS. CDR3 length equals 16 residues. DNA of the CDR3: TGTGCCAGCAGTGAACTAGCGGGGGGATTAACAGATACGCAGTATTTT. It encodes CASSELAGGLTDTQYF.

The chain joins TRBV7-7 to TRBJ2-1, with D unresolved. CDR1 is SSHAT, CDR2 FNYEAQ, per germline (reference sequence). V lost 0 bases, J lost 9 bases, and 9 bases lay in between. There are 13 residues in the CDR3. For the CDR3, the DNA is TGTGCCAGCAGCTTAGCAGCCGGGCGTGAGCAGTTCTTC. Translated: CASSLAAGREQFF.

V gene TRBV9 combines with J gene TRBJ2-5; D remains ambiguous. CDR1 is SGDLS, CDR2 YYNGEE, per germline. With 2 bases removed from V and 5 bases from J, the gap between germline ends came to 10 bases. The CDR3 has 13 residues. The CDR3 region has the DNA TGTGCCAGCAGCGTTGGGTTTCGGGAGACCCAGTACTTC. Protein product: CASSVGFRETQYF.

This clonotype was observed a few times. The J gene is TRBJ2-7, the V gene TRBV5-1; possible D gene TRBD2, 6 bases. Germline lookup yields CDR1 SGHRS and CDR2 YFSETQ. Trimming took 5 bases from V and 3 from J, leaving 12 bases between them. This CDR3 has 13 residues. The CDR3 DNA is TGCGCCAGCAGAGGAGGGAGCTACTACGAGCAGTACTTC. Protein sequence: CASRGGSYYEQYF.

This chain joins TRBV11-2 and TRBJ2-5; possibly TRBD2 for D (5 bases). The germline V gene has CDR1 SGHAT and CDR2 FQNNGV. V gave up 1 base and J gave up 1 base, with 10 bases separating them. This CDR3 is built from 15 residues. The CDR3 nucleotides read TGTGCCAGCAGCTTAGGACCGGACTTCCAAGAGACCCAGTACTTC. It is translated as CASSLGPDFQETQYF.

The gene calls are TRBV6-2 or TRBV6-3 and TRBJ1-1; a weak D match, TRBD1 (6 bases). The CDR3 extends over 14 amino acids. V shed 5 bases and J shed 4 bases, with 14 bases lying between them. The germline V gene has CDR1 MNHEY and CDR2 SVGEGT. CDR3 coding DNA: TGTGCCAGCAGTACAGGGATGGAGAGCACTGAAGCTTTCTTT. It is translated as CASSTGMESTEAFF.

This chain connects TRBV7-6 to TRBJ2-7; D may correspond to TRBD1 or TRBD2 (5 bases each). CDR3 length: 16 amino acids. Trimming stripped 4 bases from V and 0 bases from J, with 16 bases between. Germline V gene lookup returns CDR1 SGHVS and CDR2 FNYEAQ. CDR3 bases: TGTGCCAGCAGCTCGGGTGGGGGACCTTCCTCCTACGAGCAGTACTTC. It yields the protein CASSSGGGPSSYEQYF.

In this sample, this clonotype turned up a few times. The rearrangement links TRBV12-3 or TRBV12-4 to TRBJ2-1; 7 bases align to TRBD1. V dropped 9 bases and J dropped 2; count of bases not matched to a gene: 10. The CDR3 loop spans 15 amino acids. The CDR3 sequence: CASSPSRGTYNEQFF. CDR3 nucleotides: TGTGCCAGTAGCCCCAGCAGGGGGACCTACAATGAGCAGTTCTTC.

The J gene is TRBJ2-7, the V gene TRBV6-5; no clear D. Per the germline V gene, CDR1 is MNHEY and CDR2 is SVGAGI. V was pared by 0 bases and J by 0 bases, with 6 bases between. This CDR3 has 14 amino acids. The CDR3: CASSYSIPSYEQYF. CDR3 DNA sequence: TGTGCCAGCAGTTACTCGATACCCTCCTACGAGCAGTACTTC.

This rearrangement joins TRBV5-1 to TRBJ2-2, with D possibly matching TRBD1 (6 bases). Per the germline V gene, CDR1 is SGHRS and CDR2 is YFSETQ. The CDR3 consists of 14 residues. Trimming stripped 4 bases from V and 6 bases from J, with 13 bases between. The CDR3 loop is CASSMDSFAGELFF. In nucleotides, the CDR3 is TGCGCCAGCAGCATGGACAGCTTCGCCGGGGAGCTGTTTTTT.

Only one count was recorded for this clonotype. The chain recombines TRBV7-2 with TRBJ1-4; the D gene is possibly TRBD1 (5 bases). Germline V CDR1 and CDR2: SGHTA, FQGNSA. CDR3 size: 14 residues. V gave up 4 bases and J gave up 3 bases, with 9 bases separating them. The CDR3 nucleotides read TGTGCCAGCAGCTCCAGGGTGGCTAATGAAAAACTGTTTTTT. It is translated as CASSSRVANEKLFF.

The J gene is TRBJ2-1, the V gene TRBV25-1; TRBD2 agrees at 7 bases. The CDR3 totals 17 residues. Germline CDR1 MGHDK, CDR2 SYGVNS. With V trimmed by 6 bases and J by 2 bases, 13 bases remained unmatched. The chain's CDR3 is CASSSRSAGVTYNEQFF. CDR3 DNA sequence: TGTGCCAGCAGCTCACGCTCGGCGGGGGTTACCTACAATGAGCAGTTCTTC.

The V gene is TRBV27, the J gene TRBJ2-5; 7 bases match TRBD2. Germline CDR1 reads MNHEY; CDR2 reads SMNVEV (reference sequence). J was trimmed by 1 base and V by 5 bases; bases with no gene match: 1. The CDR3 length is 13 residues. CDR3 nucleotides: TGTGCCAGCAGTCCTAGCGGCCAAGAGACCCAGTACTTC. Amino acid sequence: CASSPSGQETQYF.

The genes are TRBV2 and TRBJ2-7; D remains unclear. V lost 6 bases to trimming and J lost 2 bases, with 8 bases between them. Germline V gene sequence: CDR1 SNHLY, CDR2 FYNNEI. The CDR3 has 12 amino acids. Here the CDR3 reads CASRDGPYEQYF. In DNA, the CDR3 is TGTGCCAGCAGGGACGGACCCTACGAGCAGTACTTC.

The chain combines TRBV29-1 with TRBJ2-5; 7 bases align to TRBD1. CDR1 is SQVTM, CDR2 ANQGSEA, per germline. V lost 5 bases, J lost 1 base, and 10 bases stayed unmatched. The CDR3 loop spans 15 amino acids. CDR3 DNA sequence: TGCAGCGTTAAAGGGGGACAGAACTTCCAAGAGACCCAGTACTTC. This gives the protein CSVKGGQNFQETQYF.

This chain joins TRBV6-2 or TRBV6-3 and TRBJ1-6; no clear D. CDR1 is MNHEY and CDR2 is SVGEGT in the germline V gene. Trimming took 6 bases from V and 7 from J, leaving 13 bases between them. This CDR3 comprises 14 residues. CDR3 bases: TGTGCCAGCAGCTCCGGGCCTAAGAATTCACCCCTCCACTTT. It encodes CASSSGPKNSPLHF.

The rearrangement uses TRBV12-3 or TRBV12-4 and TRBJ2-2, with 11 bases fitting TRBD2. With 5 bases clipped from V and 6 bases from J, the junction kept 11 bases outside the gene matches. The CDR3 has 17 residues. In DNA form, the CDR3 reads TGTGCCAGCAGTCCTCCGGGACTAGCGGCAGGTGCCGGGGAGCTGTTTTTT. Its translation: CASSPPGLAAGAGELFF.

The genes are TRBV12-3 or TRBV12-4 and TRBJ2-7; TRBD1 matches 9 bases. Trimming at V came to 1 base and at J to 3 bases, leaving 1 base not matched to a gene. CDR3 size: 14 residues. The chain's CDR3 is CASSLGGQGYEQYF. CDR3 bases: TGTGCCAGCAGTTTAGGGGGACAGGGCTACGAGCAGTACTTC.

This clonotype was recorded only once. Written as DNA, the CDR3 is TGTGCCAGCAGCTTAGCGTCAAGGTCTGGGCCAGGGAATGAGCAGTTCTTC. The encoded protein is CASSLASRSGPGNEQFF. The gene calls are TRBV7-2 and TRBJ2-1; a possible D gene is TRBD1 (5 bases). CDR1 and CDR2 from the germline V gene are SGHTA and FQGNSA. Trimming took 0 bases from V and 7 from J, leaving 19 bases between them. There are 17 residues in the CDR3.

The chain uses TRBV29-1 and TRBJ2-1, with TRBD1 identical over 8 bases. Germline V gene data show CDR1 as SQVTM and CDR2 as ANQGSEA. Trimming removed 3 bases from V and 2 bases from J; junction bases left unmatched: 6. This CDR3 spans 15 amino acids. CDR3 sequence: CSVEGQGATYNEQFF. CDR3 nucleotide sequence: TGCAGCGTTGAGGGGCAGGGGGCCACCTACAATGAGCAGTTCTTC.

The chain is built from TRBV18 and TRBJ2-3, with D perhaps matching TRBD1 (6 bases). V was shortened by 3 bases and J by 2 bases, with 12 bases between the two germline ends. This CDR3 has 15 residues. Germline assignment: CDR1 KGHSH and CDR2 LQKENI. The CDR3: CASSPTGAYTDTQYF. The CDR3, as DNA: TGTGCCAGCTCACCGACAGGAGCCTACACAGATACGCAGTATTTT.

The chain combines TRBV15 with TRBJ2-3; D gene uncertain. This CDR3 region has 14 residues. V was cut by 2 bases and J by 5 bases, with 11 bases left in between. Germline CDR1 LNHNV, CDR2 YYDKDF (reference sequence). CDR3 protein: CATSRSLRGDTQYF. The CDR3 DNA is TGTGCCACCAGCAGATCACTACGCGGAGATACGCAGTATTTT. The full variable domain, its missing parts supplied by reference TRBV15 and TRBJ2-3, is DAMVIQNPRYQVTQFGKPVTLSCSQTLNHNVMYWYQQKSSQAPKLLFHYYDKDFNNEADTPDNFQSRRPNTSFCFLDIRSPGLGDTAMYLCATSRSLRGDTQYFGPGTRLTVL.

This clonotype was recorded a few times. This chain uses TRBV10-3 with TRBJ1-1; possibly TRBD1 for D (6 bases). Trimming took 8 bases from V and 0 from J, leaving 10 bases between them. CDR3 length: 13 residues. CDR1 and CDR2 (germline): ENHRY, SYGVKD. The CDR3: CAIGAGVNTEAFF. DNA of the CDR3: TGTGCCATCGGAGCAGGGGTGAACACTGAAGCTTTCTTT.

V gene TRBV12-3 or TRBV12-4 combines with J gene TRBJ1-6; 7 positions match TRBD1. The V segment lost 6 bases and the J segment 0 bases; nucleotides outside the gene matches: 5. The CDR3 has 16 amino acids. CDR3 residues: CASSGQASSYNSPLHF. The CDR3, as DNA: TGTGCCAGCAGCGGACAGGCGAGCTCCTATAATTCACCCCTCCACTTT.

The CDR3 loop reads CASSPGLPNEQFF. The CDR3 DNA is TGTGCCAGCAGCCCCGGACTTCCCAATGAGCAGTTCTTC. The rearrangement joins TRBV3-1 to TRBJ2-1, with D possibly being TRBD2 (5 bases). Trimming took off 4 bases at V and 6 bases at J, with 10 bases between the two ends. The CDR3 extends over 13 amino acids. Germline lookup yields CDR1 LGHDT and CDR2 YNNKEL (reference sequence).